This T cell receptor beta chain came from a study of OX40 agonist ivuxolimab in advanced cancers. As for the study in general: At 0.01 to 10 mg/kg, ivuxolimab was administered intravenously to patients every 2 weeks. A male proportion of just over 80% was recorded, with mean age roughly 62 years and range roughly 23 to 90. Study-wide results and limits: Among some nonresponders, normalized T-cell clonal expansion was also low.

As concerns this clone: Its antigen is currently unknown.

Patients were ineligible given autoimmune disease history or systemic immunosuppression. Produced via immunoSEQ multiplex PCR; TCRdb's table is partial and in-frame only. This table holds 50,000 or so clones, around nine tenths found once. The starting material was CD4+ or CD8+ T cells sorted from blood, obtained in a trial of the OX40 agonist ivuxolimab. This sequence was found in an adult with an advanced solid tumor such as melanoma, head and neck, liver or kidney cancer.

This CDR3 reads CAWRLRSGTQGYEQYF. CDR3 bases: TGTGCCTGGAGACTACGTAGTGGGACACAAGGATACGAGCAGTACTTC. The V call is TRBV30, the J call TRBJ2-7; maybe TRBD1 (6 bases). V lost 3 bases to trimming and J lost 4 bases, with 22 bases between them. There are 16 residues in the CDR3. Per germline, CDR1 GTSNPN and CDR2 SVGIG (reference sequence).